A selection of T cell receptor beta chains follows, all from one sample in a study of CD4 and CD8 cells across lung adenocarcinoma regions. One entry per CDR3 protein, called by TCRdb with MiXCR from the PCR reads. The table lists roughly 10,000 distinct CDR3 sequences, 46% of them singletons. Sequences were obtained from CD8+ T cells from the margin of a lung tumor. The receptor set was obtained from a male donor with lung adenocarcinoma. The CD4 and CD8 labels of this study may be unreliable. Both conserved end residues are part of each CDR3. The D gene is left open where the match is weak. Not all rows give a size; the values are once, few, many and, for expanded clones, a class.

CDR3aa: CAGPRGSATDTQYF
CDR3nt: TGCGCGGGGCCTAGGGGGAGTGCCACAGATACCCAGTATTTT
abundance: -
d_gene: -
v_gene: TRBV10-1
j_gene: TRBJ2-3

CDR3aa: CASTLGQGSEDTQYF
CDR3nt: TGTGCCAGCACCCTGGGGCAGGGATCGGAAGATACGCAGTATTTT
abundance: -
d_gene: -
v_gene: TRBV6-1
j_gene: TRBJ2-3

CDR3aa: CASSEKAYTQYF
CDR3nt: TGTGCCAGCAGTGAGAAAGCGTATACGCAGTATTTT
abundance: medium-sized
d_gene: -
v_gene: TRBV6-1
j_gene: TRBJ2-3

CDR3aa: CASSAGLSGANVLTF
CDR3nt: TGTGCCAGCAGTGCCGGACTCTCTGGGGCCAACGTCCTGACTTTC
abundance: medium-sized
d_gene: -
v_gene: TRBV6-1
j_gene: TRBJ2-6

CDR3aa: CASGQETQYF
CDR3nt: TGCGCCAGCGGTCAAGAGACCCAGTACTTC
abundance: many
d_gene: -
v_gene: TRBV10-2
j_gene: TRBJ2-5

CDR3aa: CASGLGYNEQFF
CDR3nt: TGTGCTAGTGGTTTGGGCTACAATGAGCAGTTCTTC
abundance: -
d_gene: -
v_gene: TRBV12-5
j_gene: TRBJ2-1

CDR3aa: CSAASPLAGAPDTQYF
CDR3nt: TGCAGTGCTGCCTCACCGCTAGCGGGAGCTCCTGATACGCAGTATTTT
abundance: -
d_gene: TRBD2
v_gene: TRBV20-1
j_gene: TRBJ2-3

CDR3aa: CASSQGGTGNQPQHF
CDR3nt: TGTGCCAGCAGCCAAGGGGGCACGGGCAATCAGCCCCAGCATTTT
abundance: many
d_gene: TRBD1
v_gene: TRBV6-1
j_gene: TRBJ1-5

CDR3aa: CASSLVGGGQPQHF
CDR3nt: TGTGCCAGCAGTCTAGTGGGGGGAGGTCAGCCCCAGCATTTT
abundance: many
d_gene: -
v_gene: TRBV6-1
j_gene: TRBJ1-5

CDR3aa: CASSFIPSYEQYF
CDR3nt: TGTGCCAGCAGCTTCATCCCTTCCTACGAGCAGTACTTC
abundance: -
d_gene: -
v_gene: TRBV27
j_gene: TRBJ2-7

CDR3aa: CAISAGDEQFF
CDR3nt: TGTGCCATCAGCGCCGGAGATGAGCAGTTCTTC
abundance: medium-sized
d_gene: -
v_gene: TRBV10-3
j_gene: TRBJ2-1

CDR3aa: CASSEYVYSQYF
CDR3nt: TGTGCCAGCAGTGAATATGTGTACTCCCAGTATTTT
abundance: many
d_gene: -
v_gene: TRBV6-1
j_gene: TRBJ2-3

CDR3aa: CASSYSQSGPDTQYF
CDR3nt: TGTGCCAGCAGTTACTCGCAAAGCGGCCCAGATACGCAGTATTTT
abundance: few
d_gene: -
v_gene: TRBV6-5
j_gene: TRBJ2-3

CDR3aa: CASSLGGTLGGAETQYF
CDR3nt: TGTGCCAGCAGCTTAGGGGGCACTCTCGGGGGGGCAGAGACCCAGTACTTC
abundance: -
d_gene: TRBD2
v_gene: TRBV7-2
j_gene: TRBJ2-5

CDR3aa: CASSYISGRGQEQFF
CDR3nt: TGTGCCAGCAGTTACATCAGCGGGAGGGGTCAAGAGCAGTTCTTC
abundance: -
d_gene: TRBD2
v_gene: TRBV6-5
j_gene: TRBJ2-1

CDR3aa: CASSYLNTGEQFF
CDR3nt: TGTGCCAGCAGCTACCTGAACACAGGGGAGCAGTTTTTT
abundance: once
d_gene: TRBD1
v_gene: TRBV27
j_gene: TRBJ2-2

CDR3aa: CASSFKGGNQPQHF
CDR3nt: TGTGCCAGCAGTTTTAAGGGTGGCAATCAGCCCCAGCATTTT
abundance: -
d_gene: -
v_gene: TRBV27
j_gene: TRBJ1-5

CDR3aa: CAISIDRGGINEQFF
CDR3nt: TGTGCCATCAGCATAGACAGGGGAGGGATCAATGAGCAGTTCTTC
abundance: -
d_gene: -
v_gene: TRBV10-3
j_gene: TRBJ2-1

CDR3aa: CASTTQVPFTGGYTF
CDR3nt: TGTGCCAGCACCACTCAAGTCCCTTTCACGGGCGGCTACACCTTC
abundance: few
d_gene: -
v_gene: TRBV7-2
j_gene: TRBJ1-2

CDR3aa: CASRGTGGRRGGDTETQYF
CDR3nt: TGCGCCAGCAGAGGGACAGGGGGGCGAAGGGGCGGAGACACAGAGACGCAGTACTTT
abundance: -
d_gene: TRBD1
v_gene: TRBV10-1
j_gene: TRBJ2-3

CDR3aa: CASSPGLSQSDTQYF
CDR3nt: TGTGCCAGCAGCCCCGGGCTATCCCAATCAGATACGCAGTATTTT
abundance: -
d_gene: -
v_gene: TRBV7-2
j_gene: TRBJ2-3

CDR3aa: CASSYSRGSTQYF
CDR3nt: TGTGCCAGCAGTTACTCGCGGGGCAGTACGCAGTATTTT
abundance: few
d_gene: -
v_gene: TRBV6-5
j_gene: TRBJ2-3

CDR3aa: CASSFLSYLPETQYF
CDR3nt: TGTGCCAGCAGTTTCCTGAGCTACTTACCGGAGACCCAGTACTTC
abundance: -
d_gene: -
v_gene: TRBV27
j_gene: TRBJ2-5

CDR3aa: CASRGGGGGVKDTQYF
CDR3nt: TGCGCCAGCAGGGGGGGCGGGGGTGGTGTCAAAGATACGCAGTACTTC
abundance: -
d_gene: -
v_gene: TRBV4-1
j_gene: TRBJ2-7

CDR3aa: CASSPLWGPRTPYEQYF
CDR3nt: TGTGCCAGCAGCCCGCTTTGGGGGCCTCGGACCCCTTACGAGCAGTACTTC
abundance: -
d_gene: -
v_gene: TRBV27
j_gene: TRBJ2-7

CDR3aa: CATSGLAQETQYF
CDR3nt: TGTGCCACCAGCGGACTAGCTCAAGAGACCCAGTACTTC
abundance: -
d_gene: TRBD2
v_gene: TRBV24-1
j_gene: TRBJ2-5

CDR3aa: CASSSGDRGVEQFF
CDR3nt: TGCGCCAGCAGCTCGGGGGACAGAGGGGTTGAGCAGTTCTTC
abundance: few
d_gene: -
v_gene: TRBV5-1
j_gene: TRBJ2-1

CDR3aa: CASTPRGRQETQYF
CDR3nt: TGTGCCAGCACCCCCCGGGGGAGGCAAGAGACCCAGTACTTC
abundance: many
d_gene: -
v_gene: TRBV27
j_gene: TRBJ2-5

CDR3aa: CATLLRGRSPETQYF
CDR3nt: TGCGCTACCTTGCTGAGGGGCCGATCCCCAGAGACCCAGTATTTC
abundance: -
d_gene: -
v_gene: TRBV10-1
j_gene: TRBJ2-5

CDR3aa: CASSYQINEKLFF
CDR3nt: TGTGCCAGCAGTTACCAGATTAATGAAAAACTGTTTTTT
abundance: -
d_gene: -
v_gene: TRBV6-5
j_gene: TRBJ1-4

CDR3aa: CASSLSVTAGEQYF
CDR3nt: TGTGCCAGCAGTTTATCTGTCACGGCCGGTGAGCAGTATTTC
abundance: -
d_gene: -
v_gene: TRBV27
j_gene: TRBJ2-1

CDR3aa: CASIRTENTEAFF
CDR3nt: TGCGCCAGCATAAGGACAGAGAACACTGAAGCTTTCTTT
abundance: many
d_gene: -
v_gene: TRBV10-1
j_gene: TRBJ1-1

CDR3aa: CASSEATGPYEQYF
CDR3nt: TGTGCCAGCAGTGAAGCTACGGGCCCCTACGAGCAGTACTTC
abundance: -
d_gene: -
v_gene: TRBV6-1
j_gene: TRBJ2-7

CDR3aa: CASSPQPLAGRETQYF
CDR3nt: TGTGCCAGCAGTCCCCAGCCTCTAGCGGGAAGAGAGACCCAGTACTTC
abundance: -
d_gene: TRBD2
v_gene: TRBV27
j_gene: TRBJ2-5

CDR3aa: CASSFNRVSGELFF
CDR3nt: TGTGCCAGCAGTTTCAACAGGGTTTCCGGGGAGCTGTTTTTT
abundance: medium-sized
d_gene: -
v_gene: TRBV27
j_gene: TRBJ2-2

CDR3aa: CASSKGSTDIQYF
CDR3nt: TGTGCCAGCAGCAAGGGGAGCACAGATATTCAGTATTTC
abundance: -
d_gene: -
v_gene: TRBV27
j_gene: TRBJ2-4

CDR3aa: CASSPWAGSSYNEQFF
CDR3nt: TGTGCCAGCAGCCCCTGGGCGGGGTCTTCCTACAATGAGCAGTTCTTC
abundance: few
d_gene: -
v_gene: TRBV6-1
j_gene: TRBJ2-1

CDR3aa: CASSVPGKNMQYF
CDR3nt: TGTGCCAGCAGCGTCCCTGGCAAAAACATGCAGTATTTT
abundance: -
d_gene: -
v_gene: TRBV7-8
j_gene: TRBJ2-3

CDR3aa: CASSLITGERFF
CDR3nt: TGTGCCAGCAGTTTGATCACAGGGGAACGGTTCTTC
abundance: medium-sized
d_gene: TRBD1
v_gene: TRBV12-3/TRBV12-4
j_gene: TRBJ2-1

CDR3aa: CASRASGSYEQYF
CDR3nt: TGTGCCAGCAGGGCTAGCGGGAGTTACGAGCAGTACTTC
abundance: few
d_gene: TRBD2
v_gene: TRBV9
j_gene: TRBJ2-7

CDR3aa: CASSYSIRSGYYGYTF
CDR3nt: TGTGCCAGCAGTTACTCGATCAGAAGTGGGTACTATGGCTACACCTTC
abundance: -
d_gene: -
v_gene: TRBV6-5
j_gene: TRBJ1-2

CDR3aa: CASITSGVTDTQYF
CDR3nt: TGCGCCAGCATTACTAGCGGGGTGACAGATACGCAGTATTTT
abundance: -
d_gene: TRBD2
v_gene: TRBV10-2
j_gene: TRBJ2-3

CDR3aa: CASKNRDTGELFF
CDR3nt: TGTGCCAGCAAAAACAGGGACACCGGGGAGCTGTTTTTT
abundance: once
d_gene: -
v_gene: TRBV6-1
j_gene: TRBJ2-2

CDR3aa: CASSFGDRGHDTQYF
CDR3nt: TGTGCCAGCAGTTTTGGGGACAGGGGGCACGACACCCAGTACTTC
abundance: -
d_gene: TRBD1
v_gene: TRBV27
j_gene: TRBJ2-4

CDR3aa: CAISAPTSGRNTDTQYF
CDR3nt: TGTGCCATCAGTGCCCCTACTAGCGGGAGAAACACAGATACGCAGTATTTT
abundance: -
d_gene: TRBD2
v_gene: TRBV10-3
j_gene: TRBJ2-3

CDR3aa: CASSLDSGLGAKDTQYF
CDR3nt: TGTGCCAGCAGTTTGGATTCGGGGCTGGGGGCCAAAGATACGCAGTACTTC
abundance: once
d_gene: -
v_gene: TRBV27
j_gene: TRBJ2-4

CDR3aa: CASSDLGPKDTQYF
CDR3nt: TGTGCCAGCAGTGATTTAGGTCCTAAAGATACGCAGTATTTT
abundance: -
d_gene: -
v_gene: TRBV6-1
j_gene: TRBJ2-3

CDR3aa: CARLPGLRSKNIQYF
CDR3nt: TGCGCCCGCTTGCCGGGGCTAAGATCCAAAAACATTCAGTATTTC
abundance: -
d_gene: -
v_gene: TRBV10-1
j_gene: TRBJ2-3

CDR3aa: CASSLRFTSGANVLTF
CDR3nt: TGTGCCAGCAGCCTACGATTTACCTCTGGGGCCAACGTCCTGACTTTC
abundance: medium-sized
d_gene: -
v_gene: TRBV27
j_gene: TRBJ2-6

CDR3aa: CASSLGGAGPNEQFF
CDR3nt: TGTGCCAGCAGCCTCGGGGGAGCGGGCCCCAATGAGCAGTTCTTC
abundance: few
d_gene: -
v_gene: TRBV7-3
j_gene: TRBJ2-1

CDR3aa: CATSPEERAEAFF
CDR3nt: TGTGCCACCAGCCCCGAGGAGAGGGCTGAAGCTTTCTTT
abundance: few
d_gene: -
v_gene: TRBV24-1
j_gene: TRBJ1-1

CDR3aa: CASSLGQGPPGEQFF
CDR3nt: TGTGCCAGCAGCCTTGGACAGGGACCACCCGGGGAGCAGTTTTTT
abundance: -
d_gene: TRBD1
v_gene: TRBV11-2
j_gene: TRBJ2-2

CDR3aa: CSPQDPPSTQYF
CDR3nt: TGCAGTCCCCAAGACCCCCCCTCGACCCAGTACTTC
abundance: few
d_gene: -
v_gene: TRBV20-1
j_gene: TRBJ2-5

CDR3aa: CASSISGSTNEKLFF
CDR3nt: TGCGCCAGCAGCATATCAGGGTCGACTAATGAAAAACTGTTTTTT
abundance: -
d_gene: -
v_gene: TRBV5-1
j_gene: TRBJ1-4

CDR3aa: CASSYSGVTDTQYF
CDR3nt: TGTGCCAGCAGTTACTCCGGGGTCACAGATACGCAGTATTTT
abundance: many
d_gene: -
v_gene: TRBV6-5
j_gene: TRBJ2-3

CDR3aa: CASNNQETQYF
CDR3nt: TGCGCCAGCAATAACCAAGAGACCCAGTACTTC
abundance: -
d_gene: -
v_gene: TRBV10-2
j_gene: TRBJ2-5

CDR3aa: CASSLQGPTYNEQFF
CDR3nt: TGTGCCAGCAGTTTACAGGGGCCCACCTACAATGAGCAGTTCTTC
abundance: few
d_gene: -
v_gene: TRBV28
j_gene: TRBJ2-1

CDR3aa: CASSLRGGSGANVLTF
CDR3nt: TGTGCCAGCAGCTTAAGGGGGGGGTCTGGGGCCAACGTCCTGACTTTC
abundance: once
d_gene: -
v_gene: TRBV7-8
j_gene: TRBJ2-6

CDR3aa: CASRLQLSGASDTQYF
CDR3nt: TGTGCCAGCAGGCTTCAGCTTAGCGGGGCGAGTGATACTCAGTACTTC
abundance: -
d_gene: TRBD2
v_gene: TRBV6-1
j_gene: TRBJ2-4